This TCR beta chain was found in a study of shared clonotypes between healthy human individuals (dated by TCRdb to about 2020). The study in broad terms: Three men and a couple of women, aged 18 to 49 years, made up the cohort. Per donor, three plates each were used for CD4 naive and CD4 memory, two for CD8 naive, and one for CD8 memory. Between about 0.85 and 9.5 billion PBMCs per donor were obtained by leukapheresis. To increase sequencing depth and limit assay-specific biases, TCR repertoire library preparation and sequencing were carried out by different laboratories using diverse techniques. To estimate repertoire size and how much clonotypes are shared between individuals, the study performed deep sequencing of blood TCR repertoires from five healthy adults. Broader findings and caveats from the paper: Sampling was limited to blood, and TCR repertoires in tissue likely differ from TCR repertoires in blood. The small number of donors limited the genetic and exposure-history diversity represented. Naive subsets generally had larger estimated clonotype richness than memory subsets did. Pairwise subsampling indicated that sequencing depth was expected to affect the degree of clonotype sharing among donors. Compared with non-shared clonotypes, the clonotypes found in all four sorted-subset donors had higher generation probabilities. Even with the large sequencing depth, rarefaction of the sorted-subset datasets indicated that sequencing was incomplete. About 4.5% of naive CD4, around 3.5% of naive CD8, 2.3% of memory CD4, and about 0.4% of memory CD8 clonotypes were shared across a few donors.

Donors were healthy HIV-negative adults with no recently reported acute infections or vaccinations. Every donor was a Caucasian adult living in Nashville, Tennessee, USA. CD4+ T cells were enriched by magnetic negative selection, after which naive cells were positively selected on CD45RA and the negative fraction was taken as the memory subset. Blood was collected by leukapheresis, and PBMCs were isolated by Ficoll-Histopaque density gradient centrifugation and then cryopreserved in liquid nitrogen vapor phase. Analytical flow cytometry was used to check the purity and quantity of each magnetically sorted T cell population. Genomic DNA was isolated from every sorted fraction and measured by UV absorbance on a Nanodrop 2000c. Turning to this clone: Its antigen specificity is not known. Base qualities are not recorded, but no much larger clone differs from it by a single base.

Using the deep immunoSEQ assay, TCR CDR3 regions were amplified from genomic DNA by multiplex PCR. Extracted genomic DNA from each cell subset was spread evenly across all wells of several immunoSEQ 96-well plates, with each plate serving as a replicate. For sorted subsets, 150 to 250 ng genomic DNA, equal to about 30,000 T cell genomes, was loaded into each replicate PCR. Purified libraries were measured with a Qubit 3.0 fluorometer, size-checked on a Bioanalyzer 2100, and measured again with the KAPA Library Quantification kit. Every immunoSEQ 96-well plate was sequenced on a separate single-read 150-cycle Illumina NextSeq 550 flow cell. As for how the authors treated the data: The immunoSEQ output contained only junctional sequences without quality scores, so filtering could not match that applied to full-length reads. Sequences were annotated with PyIR, a Python wrapper for IgBLAST v1.9, and V/J genes and CDR3 were assigned using IMGT germline references. Reads were removed for weak V/J assignments (E-value above 1e-6), missing CDR3, stop codons, out-of-frame junctions, or ambiguous translated residues. V3J clonotypes were defined by identical inferred V gene, J gene, and CDR3 amino acid sequence. Percentage overlap between repertoires was calculated by dividing the number of shared unique clonotypes by the size of the smaller repertoire. Richness of each repertoire was evaluated using RTK rarefaction, the Chao1 estimator, and Recon v2.1 estimates of unobserved clonotypes. OLGA was used to compute generation probabilities for all TCRbeta clonotypes that the gDNA method yielded from a handful of donors. In its TCRdb copy, this immuneACCESS table keeps in-frame sequences only and misses some clones. Where compared with another copy, unresolved V genes explain less than half of these, and the others have no known cause. That table supplies the V and J calls and clone size; D and trimming were determined from the DNA. This sample has about 980,000 clones in its table, and 76% of those were observed once. Nearly 1.5% of the sample comes from the top ten.

From V the trimming removes 0 bases and from J it removes 3 bases, while the gene matches leave 2 bases of the junction unaccounted for. From the germline V gene, CDR1 is SGHDT and CDR2 is YYEEEE. From cysteine to phenylalanine, the CDR3 is 15 amino acids long. Only CDR3 DNA remains: 45 bases, in frame from the first base. The chain uses TRBV5-6 and TRBJ1-1, and TRBD1 aligns with 10 junction nucleotides. The sample was memory CD4+ T cells sorted from blood. The cell subset or site label, as the study defines it: CD45RA-negative fraction. The clonotype comes from a man between 18 and 29 years old in good health. The CDR3: CASSLGGQGDTEAFF. DNA sequence: TGTGCCAGCAGCTTGGGTGGACAGGGGGACACTGAAGCTTTCTTT.